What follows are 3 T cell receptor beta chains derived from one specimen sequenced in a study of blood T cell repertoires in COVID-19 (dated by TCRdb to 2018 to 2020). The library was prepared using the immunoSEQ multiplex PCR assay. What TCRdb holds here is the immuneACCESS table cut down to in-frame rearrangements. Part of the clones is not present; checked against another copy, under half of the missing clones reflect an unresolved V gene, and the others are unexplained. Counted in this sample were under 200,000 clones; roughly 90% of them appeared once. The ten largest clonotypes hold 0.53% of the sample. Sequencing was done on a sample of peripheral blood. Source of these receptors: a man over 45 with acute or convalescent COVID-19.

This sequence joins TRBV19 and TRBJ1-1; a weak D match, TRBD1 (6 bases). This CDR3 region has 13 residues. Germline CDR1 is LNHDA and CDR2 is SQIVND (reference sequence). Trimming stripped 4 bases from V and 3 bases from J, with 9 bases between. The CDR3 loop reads CASSTQGDTEAFF. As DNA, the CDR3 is TGTGCCAGTAGTACACAGGGAGACACTGAAGCTTTCTTT.

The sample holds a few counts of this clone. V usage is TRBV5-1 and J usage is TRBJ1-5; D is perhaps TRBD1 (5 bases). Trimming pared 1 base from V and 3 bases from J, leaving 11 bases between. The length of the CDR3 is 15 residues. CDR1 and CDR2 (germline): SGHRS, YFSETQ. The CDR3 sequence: CASSLTAGDNQPQHF. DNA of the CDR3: TGCGCCAGCAGCTTGACGGCGGGGGACAATCAGCCCCAGCATTTT.

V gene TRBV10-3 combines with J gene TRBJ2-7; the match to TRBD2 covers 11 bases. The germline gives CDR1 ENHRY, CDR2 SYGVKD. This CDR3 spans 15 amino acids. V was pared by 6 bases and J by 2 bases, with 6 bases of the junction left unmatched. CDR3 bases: TGTGCCATCAGATCGGGACTAGCGGATACCTACGAGCAGTACTTC. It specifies CAIRSGLADTYEQYF.